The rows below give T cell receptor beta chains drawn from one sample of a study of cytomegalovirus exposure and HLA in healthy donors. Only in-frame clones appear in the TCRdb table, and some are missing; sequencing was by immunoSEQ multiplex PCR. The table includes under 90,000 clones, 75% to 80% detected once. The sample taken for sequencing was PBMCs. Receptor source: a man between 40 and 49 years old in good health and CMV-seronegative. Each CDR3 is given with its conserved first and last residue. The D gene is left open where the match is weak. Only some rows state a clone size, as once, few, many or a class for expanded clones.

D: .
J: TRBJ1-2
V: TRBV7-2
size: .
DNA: TGTGCCAGCAGCTTATATTTCGGGGGTAACTATGGCTACACCTTC
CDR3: CASSLYFGGNYGYTF

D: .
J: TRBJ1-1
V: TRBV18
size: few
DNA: TGTGCCAGCTCAAAGGCGGGTAAGGATGATGAAGCTTTCTTT
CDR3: CASSKAGKDDEAFF

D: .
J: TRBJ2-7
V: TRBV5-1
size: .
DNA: TGCGCCAGCAGCCCAGGGGTTCGGGAGCAGTACTTC
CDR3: CASSPGVREQYF

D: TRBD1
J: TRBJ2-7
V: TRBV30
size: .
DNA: TGTGCCTGGAGGGGTCGTATCTGGGACAGGGACAACGAGCAGTACTTC
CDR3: CAWRGRIWDRDNEQYF

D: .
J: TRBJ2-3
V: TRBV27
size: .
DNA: TGTGCCACCCCCCCCCAACAGCTCACAGATACGCAGTATTTT
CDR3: CATPPQQLTDTQYF

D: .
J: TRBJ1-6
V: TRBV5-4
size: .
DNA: TGTGCCAGCAGGCACGACACAGCTAATTCACCCCTCCACTTT
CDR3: CASRHDTANSPLHF

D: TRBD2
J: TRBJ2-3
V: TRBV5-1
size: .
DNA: TGCGCCAGCAGCCCCTCGCCTAGCGGGGGGATGGATACGCAGTATTTT
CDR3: CASSPSPSGGMDTQYF

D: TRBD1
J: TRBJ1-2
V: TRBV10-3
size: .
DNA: TGTGCCATCAGCGAGACAGGGGACTATGGCTACACCTTC
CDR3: CAISETGDYGYTF

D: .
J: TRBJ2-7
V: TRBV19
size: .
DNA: TGTGCCAGTAGTATGGCGCAGGTCAGGGGAGCCTACGAGCAGTACTTC
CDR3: CASSMAQVRGAYEQYF

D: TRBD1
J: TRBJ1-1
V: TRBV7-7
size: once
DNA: TGTGCTAGCAGCTTAGCGGAGGGCAGGGGGCGAAGACGCACTGAAGCTTTCTTT
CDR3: CASSLAEGRGRRRTEAFF

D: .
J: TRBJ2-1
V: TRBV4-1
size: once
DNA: TGCGCCAGCAGGGAGGTACCAAGCTCCTACAATGAGCAGTTCTTC
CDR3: CASREVPSSYNEQFF

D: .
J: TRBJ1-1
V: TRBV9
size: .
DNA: TGTGCCAGCAGCGTAGGGGGCGGCGCAACAAGCACTGAAGCTTTCTTT
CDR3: CASSVGGGATSTEAFF

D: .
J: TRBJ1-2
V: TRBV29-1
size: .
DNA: TGCAGCGTATCGCAAGGATCCGCTAGCGGCTACCCCTTC
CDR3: CSVSQGSASGYPF

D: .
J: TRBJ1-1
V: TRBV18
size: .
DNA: TGTGCCAGCTCACCACCGACAGTGATGAACACTGAAGCTTTCTTT
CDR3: CASSPPTVMNTEAFF

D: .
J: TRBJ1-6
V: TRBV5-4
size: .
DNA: TGTGCCAGCGGCCAAGAATTAGCGGGTTCACCCCTCCACTTT
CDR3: CASGQELAGSPLHF

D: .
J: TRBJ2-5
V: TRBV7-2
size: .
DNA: TGTGCCAGCCTCCTGGTTAGCCCCTTAGAGACCCAGTACTTC
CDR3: CASLLVSPLETQYF

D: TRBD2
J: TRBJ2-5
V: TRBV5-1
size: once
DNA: TGCGCCAGCAGCTTGGGGACTAGCGGGGGTCGGCAAGAGACCCAGTACTTC
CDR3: CASSLGTSGGRQETQYF

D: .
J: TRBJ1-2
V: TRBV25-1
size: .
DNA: TGTGCCAGCAGTGGCTCAAACAGGGATTACCATGGCTACACCTTC
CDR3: CASSGSNRDYHGYTF

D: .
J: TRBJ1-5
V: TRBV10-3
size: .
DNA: TGTGCCATTTCCAATAGCAATCAGCCCCAGCATTTT
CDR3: CAISNSNQPQHF

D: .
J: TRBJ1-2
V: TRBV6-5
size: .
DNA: TGTGCCAGCAGTTACCGGGGAGGTAGCGGCTACACCTTC
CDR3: CASSYRGGSGYTF

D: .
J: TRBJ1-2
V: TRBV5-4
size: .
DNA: TGTGCCAGCAGCCGAGCTCCGGAGCACTCTAACTATGGCTACACCTTC
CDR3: CASSRAPEHSNYGYTF

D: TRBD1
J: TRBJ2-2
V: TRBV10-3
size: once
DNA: TGTGCCACCACCGGGACAGGGGACACCGGGGAGCTGTTTTTT
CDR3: CATTGTGDTGELFF

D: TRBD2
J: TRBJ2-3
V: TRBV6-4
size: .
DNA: TGTGCCAGCAGTGAACTAGCGGGGTCCACAGATACGCAGTATTTT
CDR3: CASSELAGSTDTQYF

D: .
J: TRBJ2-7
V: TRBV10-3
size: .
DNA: TGTGCCAACGGGGGACAGAAAAACTACGAGCAGTACTTC
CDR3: CANGGQKNYEQYF

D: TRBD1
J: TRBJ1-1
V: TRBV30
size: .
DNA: TGTGCCTGGATACAGGGGGCCACTGAAGCTTTCTTT
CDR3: CAWIQGATEAFF

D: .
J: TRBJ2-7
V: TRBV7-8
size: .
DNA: TGTGCCAGCAGCTTAGGAGGGGACATTTACGAGCAGTACTTC
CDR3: CASSLGGDIYEQYF

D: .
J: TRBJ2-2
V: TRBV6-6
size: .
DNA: TGTGCCAGCAGTTGGTCCAGGGACACCGGGGAGCTGTTTTTT
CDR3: CASSWSRDTGELFF

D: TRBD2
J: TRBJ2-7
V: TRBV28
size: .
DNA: TGTGCCCGCTGGCAGACGGGGGGAAGGGTCTCCTACGAGCAGTACTTC
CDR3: CARWQTGGRVSYEQYF

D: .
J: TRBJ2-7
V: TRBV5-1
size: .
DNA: TGCGCCAGCAGACAACAGGGTTCCTACGAGCAGTACTTC
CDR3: CASRQQGSYEQYF

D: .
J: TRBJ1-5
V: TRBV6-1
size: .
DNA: TGTGCCAGCCTTTTGTCGGGGGGCAATCAGCCCCAGCATTTT
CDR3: CASLLSGGNQPQHF

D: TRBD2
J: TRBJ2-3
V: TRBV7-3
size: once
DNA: TGTGCCAGCGGAGTTAGCGGGGGCCCCACAGATACGCAGTATTTT
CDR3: CASGVSGGPTDTQYF

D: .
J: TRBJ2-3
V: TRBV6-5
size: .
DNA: TGTGCCAGCAGCAGACCCCAGGGAGGAGATACGCAGTATTTT
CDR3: CASSRPQGGDTQYF

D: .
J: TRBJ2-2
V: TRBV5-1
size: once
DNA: TGCGCCAGCAGCTTGACACCGTTCGCGAACACCGGGGAGCTGTTTTTT
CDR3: CASSLTPFANTGELFF

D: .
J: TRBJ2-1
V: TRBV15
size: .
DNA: TGTGCCACCAGCAGTGACCAGGCGGGTCAGAGCAATGAGCAGTTCTTC
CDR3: CATSSDQAGQSNEQFF

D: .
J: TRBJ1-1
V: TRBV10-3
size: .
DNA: TGTGCCATCAGTGGTCCCTTAGTTACCACTGAAGCTTTCTTT
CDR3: CAISGPLVTTEAFF

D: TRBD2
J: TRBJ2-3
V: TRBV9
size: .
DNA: TGTGCCAGCAGCGTAGCGCCCGAGCGGGGGCCCCTCGCAGATACGCAGTATTTT
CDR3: CASSVAPERGPLADTQYF

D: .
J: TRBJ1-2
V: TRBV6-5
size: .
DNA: TGTGCCAGCAGTTACGCCGCCGGGGGGGCGTGGGGCTACACCTTC
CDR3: CASSYAAGGAWGYTF

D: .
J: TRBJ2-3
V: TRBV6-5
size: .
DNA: TGTGCCAGCAGGCCGCGGGGGCATGCAGATACGCAGTATTTT
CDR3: CASRPRGHADTQYF

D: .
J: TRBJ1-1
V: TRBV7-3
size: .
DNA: TGTGCCAGCAGCCGCGCGGGGGACGGGATTGGGACTGAAGCTTTCTTT
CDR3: CASSRAGDGIGTEAFF

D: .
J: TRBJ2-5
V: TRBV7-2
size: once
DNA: TGTGCCAGCAGCTTGGGGGGGACCCAGTACTTC
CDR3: CASSLGGTQYF

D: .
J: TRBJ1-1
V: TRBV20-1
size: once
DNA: TGCAGTGCCACCCTGTTGGGGGCCGCTTTCTTT
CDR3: CSATLLGAAFF

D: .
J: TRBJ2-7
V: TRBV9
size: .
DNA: TGTGCCAGCAGCCCCCAGGTCGCGGACAAGGAGCAGTACTTC
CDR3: CASSPQVADKEQYF

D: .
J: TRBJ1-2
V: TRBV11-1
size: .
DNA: TGTGCCAGCAGCTTTGAAGCGAGATATGGCTACACCTTC
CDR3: CASSFEARYGYTF

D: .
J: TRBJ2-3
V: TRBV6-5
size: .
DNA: TGTGCCAGCAGTTACTCAGACAGTCCTAGCACAGATACGCAGTATTTT
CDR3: CASSYSDSPSTDTQYF

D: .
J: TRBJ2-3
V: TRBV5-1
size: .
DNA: TGCGCCAGCAGCTCCCGCGCGGGGCAGGATACGCAGTATTTT
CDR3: CASSSRAGQDTQYF

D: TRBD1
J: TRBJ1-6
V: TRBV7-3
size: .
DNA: TGTGCCAGCAGCTTAAGAGGGACAGAAAATTCACCCCTCCACTTT
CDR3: CASSLRGTENSPLHF

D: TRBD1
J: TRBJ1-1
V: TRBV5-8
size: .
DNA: TGTGCCAGCAGCTTTTCAGGGGGTATTACGAACACTGAAGCTTTCTTT
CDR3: CASSFSGGITNTEAFF

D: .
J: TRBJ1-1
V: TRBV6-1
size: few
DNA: TGTGCCAGCAGTGATGCACAGGGTTACACTGAAGCTTTCTTT
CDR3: CASSDAQGYTEAFF

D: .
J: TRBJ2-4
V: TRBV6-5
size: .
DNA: TGTGCCAGCAGCCCCGGGACATCGAACATTCAGTACTTC
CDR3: CASSPGTSNIQYF

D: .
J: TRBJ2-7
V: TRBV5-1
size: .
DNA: TGCGCCAGCAGCGTCTCTTTCCAGGGACTTAGCTCCTACGAGCAGTACTTC
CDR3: CASSVSFQGLSSYEQYF

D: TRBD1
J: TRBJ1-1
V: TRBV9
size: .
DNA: TGTGCCAGCAGCTTTCAGGGGGCGATGTCTGAAGCTTTCTTT
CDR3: CASSFQGAMSEAFF

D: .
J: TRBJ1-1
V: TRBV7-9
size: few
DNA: TGTGCCAGCAGCTTAGGGGAGTGGTCTGAAGCTTTCTTT
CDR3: CASSLGEWSEAFF

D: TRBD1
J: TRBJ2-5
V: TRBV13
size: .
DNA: TGTGCCAGCAGTCCCACAGGGGTCCAAGGGACCCAGTACTTC
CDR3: CASSPTGVQGTQYF

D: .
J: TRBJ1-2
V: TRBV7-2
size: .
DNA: TGTGCCAGCGGGAGCTCGCTACCCAACTATGGCTACACCTTC
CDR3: CASGSSLPNYGYTF

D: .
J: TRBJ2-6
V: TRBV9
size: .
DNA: TGTGCCAGCACCGGACGCAGGGAAGCTGGGGCCAACGTCCTGACTTTC
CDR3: CASTGRREAGANVLTF

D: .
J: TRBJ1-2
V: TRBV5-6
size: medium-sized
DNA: TGTGCCAGCAGCACATCCAAATACTCGGGCTATGGCTACACCTTC
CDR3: CASSTSKYSGYGYTF

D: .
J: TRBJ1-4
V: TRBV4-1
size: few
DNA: TGCGCCAGCAGCCAAGACGACAGAGTTAATGAAAAACTGTTTTTT
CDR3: CASSQDDRVNEKLFF

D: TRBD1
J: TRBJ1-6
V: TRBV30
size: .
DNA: TGTGCCTGGAGTGTAAGAGGGACAGGGGGGTCACCCCTCCACTTT
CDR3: CAWSVRGTGGSPLHF

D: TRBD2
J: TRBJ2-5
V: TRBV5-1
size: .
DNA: TGCGCCAGCAGCTTGGGCGGGGGGGCCGGGGAGACCCAGTACTTC
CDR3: CASSLGGGAGETQYF

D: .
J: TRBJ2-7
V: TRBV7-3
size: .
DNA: TGTGCCAGCAGCTTACGGTCGGGCGGGGAGTACGAGCAGTACTTC
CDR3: CASSLRSGGEYEQYF